The next 27 T cell receptor beta chains were all read from a single sample in a study of T cells in Graves' hyperthyroidism and ophthalmopathy. Template material for amplifying TCR beta CDR3 regions consisted of RNA transcripts. The HTBI primer set served for first-round RT-PCR of the TCR CDR3. MiXCR was run by TCRdb on the multiplex PCR reads, yielding one entry per CDR3 protein. The profile covers 600,000 to 700,000 distinct CDR3 sequences, with about 45% appearing a single time and about 7.7% taken by the ten largest. Sequencing was done on a sample of peripheral blood or thyroid tissue (not recorded which). Receptors were obtained from an adult man with Graves' disease, either hyperthyroidism or ophthalmopathy (not recorded which).

A few counts support this clonotype. The chain combines TRBV7-2 with TRBJ1-2, with 9 bases identical to TRBD1. The CDR3 covers 15 residues. Trimming took 4 bases from V and 4 from J; bases not matched to a gene: 7. Germline CDR1 SGHTA, CDR2 FQGNSA. The CDR3 DNA is TGTGCCAGCAGCTCCGGGACAGGGTTAATCTATGGCTACACCTTC. It encodes CASSSGTGLIYGYTF. Together with reference TRBV7-2 and TRBJ1-2, the CDR3 gives the full variable domain: GAGVSQSPSNKVTEKGKDVELRCDPISGHTALYWYRQSLGQGLEFLIYFQGNSAPDKSGLPSDRFSAERTGGSVSTLTIQRTQQEDSAVYLCASSSGTGLIYGYTFGSGTRLTVV.

CDR3 bases: TGTGCCACCAGTGATTTGGGGCAGGACACCGGGGAGCTGTTTTTT. Translating it yields CATSDLGQDTGELFF. The V and J genes are TRBV24-1 and TRBJ2-2; D remains unclear. The CDR3 is made up of 15 amino acids. Germline CDR1 is KGHDR and CDR2 is SFDVKD. V shed 0 bases and J shed 3 bases, with 7 bases lying between them.

This clonotype has more than one count but fewer than ten. The chain recombines TRBV5-1 with TRBJ2-7; 10 bases map to TRBD2. V trimming: 0 bases; J trimming: 4 bases; junction bases outside the gene matches: 10. This CDR3 is built from 17 residues. Germline-derived CDR1 and CDR2 are SGHRS and YFSETQ. The CDR3, as DNA: TGCGCCAGCAGCTTGGTGCCAGCGGGAGGGCCGCGGTACGAGCAGTACTTC. Residues: CASSLVPAGGPRYEQYF.

This clonotype was seen at least ten times. The V call is TRBV19, the J call TRBJ1-6; 7 bases fit TRBD1. V shed 3 bases and J 11 bases; nucleotides not matched to a gene: 10. The germline gives CDR1 LNHDA, CDR2 SQIVND (reference sequence). The CDR3 loop spans 15 amino acids. CDR3 nucleotides: TGTGCCAGTAGTATCCAGGGGGACCTCGGGGCACCCCTCCACTTT. This codes for CASSIQGDLGAPLHF.

There are many counts of this clonotype. The chain carries TRBV29-1 and TRBJ1-4; 8 bases fit TRBD1. Germline trimming cut 4 bases from V and 7 bases from J; bases unmatched to any gene: 8. In germline, CDR1 is SQVTM, CDR2 ANQGSEA. This CDR3 is built from 14 residues. In nucleotides, the CDR3 is TGCAGCGTTGCGGAGGGACAGGCTGGTGAAAAACTGTTTTTT. It specifies CSVAEGQAGEKLFF.

This clonotype turned up a few times. This rearrangement joins TRBV29-1 to TRBJ2-7; the match to TRBD2 covers 8 bases. This CDR3 region has 15 residues. V dropped 6 bases and J dropped 2; count of bases not matched to a gene: 12. CDR1 and CDR2 from the germline V gene are SQVTM and ANQGSEA. The CDR3 DNA reads as TGCAGCGTCTCCGGGGGGGGGAGGGCCCCCTACGAGCAGTACTTC. Translated: CSVSGGGRAPYEQYF.

As regards this clonotype: At one of its ends the junction is not consistent with the germline gene, which may arise from a read error. The chain recombines TRBV29-1 with TRBJ2-2; maybe TRBD2 (8 bases). Germline-derived CDR1 and CDR2 are SQVTM and ANQGSEA. This CDR3 spans 13 amino acids. CDR3 nucleotides: TGCAGCGTTGAAAGCGGGGGCGCAGGGGGGCTGTTTTTT. It codes for CSVESGGAGGLFF.

V is TRBV20-1 and J is TRBJ2-7, with 9 bases aligning to TRBD2. V was pared by 0 bases and J by 1 base, with 7 bases of the junction left unmatched. This CDR3 is built from 16 residues. Germline V gene lookup returns CDR1 DFQATT and CDR2 SNEGSKA (reference sequence). The CDR3 DNA sequence: TGCAGTGCTAGAGATTTTGGCGGGAGGGGGTCCTACGAGCAGTACTTC. The encoded protein is CSARDFGGRGSYEQYF.

V usage is TRBV2 and J usage is TRBJ1-5; D is ambiguous. CDR1 is SNHLY, CDR2 FYNNEI, per germline. V was clipped by 4 bases and J by 1 base, with 8 bases between them. The CDR3 loop spans 14 amino acids. The DNA for the CDR3 is TGTGCCAGCAGTGCGGGGTTCAGCAATCAGCCCCAGCATTTT. Amino acid sequence: CASSAGFSNQPQHF.

This clonotype was observed a handful of times. V usage is TRBV6-6 and J usage is TRBJ1-1; D uncertain. V lost 5 bases and J 0 bases, leaving 13 bases between the germline ends. In germline, CDR1 is MNHNY, CDR2 SVGAGI (reference sequence). This CDR3 comprises 15 residues. CDR3 nucleotide sequence: TGTGCCAGCAGTGATGGTCCAGTCCTGAACACTGAAGCTTTCTTT. This gives the protein CASSDGPVLNTEAFF.

The rearrangement links TRBV2 to TRBJ2-7; TRBD1 agrees at 11 bases. The J segment lost 5 bases and the V segment lost 10 bases, leaving 7 bases of the junction unmatched. The germline gives CDR1 SNHLY, CDR2 FYNNEI. CDR3 length equals 13 residues. In DNA, the CDR3 is TGTGCCACCGGACAGGGGGCTGTCAACGAGCAGTACTTC. Protein sequence: CATGQGAVNEQYF. Combining the CDR3 with reference TRBV2 and TRBJ2-7 gives the whole variable domain EPEVTQTPSHQVTQMGQEVILRCVPISNHLYFYWYRQILGQKVEFLVSFYNNEISEKSEIFDDQFSVERPDGSNFTLKIRSTKLEDSAMYFCATGQGAVNEQYFGPGTRLTVT.

This clonotype has at least ten counts. This rearrangement joins TRBV20-1 to TRBJ2-7; D remains unclear. CDR3 length equals 13 residues. The V gene lost 4 bases and the J gene lost 2 bases, with 12 bases spanning the gap. Germline CDR1 DFQATT, CDR2 SNEGSKA (reference sequence). The CDR3 spells CSAKSRLAYEQYF. The CDR3 DNA follows: TGCAGTGCTAAAAGTCGGCTGGCCTACGAGCAGTACTTC.

The gene calls are TRBV9 and TRBJ1-5; 9 nucleotides align to TRBD1. This CDR3 spans 15 amino acids. J was trimmed by 6 bases and V by 4 bases; bases with no gene match: 8. CDR1 and CDR2 from the germline V gene are SGDLS and YYNGEE. The CDR3 DNA follows: TGTGCCAGCAGCCCCGGGACAGGGTATAGTCAGCCCCAGCATTTT. Protein sequence: CASSPGTGYSQPQHF.

V and J are TRBV6-6 and TRBJ2-7; D gene uncertain. Trimming took off 7 bases at V and 5 bases at J, with 3 bases between the two ends. Germline CDR1 and CDR2: MNHNY and SVGAGI (reference sequence). The CDR3 is 9 residues long. The CDR3: CASKDEQYF. The CDR3 DNA sequence: TGTGCCAGCAAGGACGAGCAGTACTTC.

The CDR3 DNA reads as TGCAGCGTTGGATACGGGAATGACGAGCAGTACTTC. Its protein product is CSVGYGNDEQYF. The J gene is TRBJ2-7, the V gene TRBV29-1; D might be TRBD2 (5 bases). The V end lost 4 bases, the J end lost 5 bases, and 12 bases lay between the germline ends. The CDR3 sequence is 12 residues long. CDR1 is SQVTM, CDR2 ANQGSEA, per germline.

The chain uses TRBV7-9 and TRBJ2-2; D might be TRBD2 (6 bases). The V end was cut by 6 bases, the J end by 6 bases, with 14 bases between. Looked up from germline, CDR1 is SEHNR and CDR2 is FQNEAQ (reference sequence). The CDR3 is 14 amino acids. The chain's CDR3 is CASRRDSGPGELFF. In nucleotides, the CDR3 is TGTGCCAGCAGACGGGACTCTGGGCCCGGGGAGCTGTTTTTT.

This clonotype has just a few counts. The chain uses TRBV20-1 and TRBJ2-3; D gene uncertain. The V and J ends lost 3 bases and 6 bases respectively, with 13 bases between them. The germline V gene has CDR1 DFQATT and CDR2 SNEGSKA (reference sequence). The length of the CDR3 is 13 residues. This CDR3 is CSARGQAVDTQYF. The CDR3 DNA follows: TGCAGTGCTAGGGGTCAGGCGGTGGATACGCAGTATTTT.

The sample holds a few counts of this clonotype. The V and J genes are TRBV7-2 and TRBJ1-2; D possibly corresponds to TRBD1 (6 bases). This CDR3 has 14 residues. Germline lookup yields CDR1 SGHTA and CDR2 FQGNSA. V lost 9 bases, J lost 7 bases, and 21 bases lay in between. CDR3 sequence reads: CASSISPTGPGYTF. In nucleotides, the CDR3 is TGTGCCAGTAGTATCTCACCCACAGGGCCTGGCTACACCTTC.

This clonotype was seen a few times. The chain carries TRBV7-9 and TRBJ2-2; D is ambiguous. In germline, CDR1 is SEHNR, CDR2 FQNEAQ (reference sequence). The CDR3 totals 14 residues. Trimming stripped 3 bases from V and 3 bases from J, with 8 bases between. The CDR3, as DNA: TGTGCCAGCAGCTTTATTCGGGACACCGGGGAGCTGTTTTTT. The encoded protein is CASSFIRDTGELFF.

The chain carries TRBV20-1 and TRBJ1-1; TRBD1 matches 9 bases. CDR1 is DFQATT and CDR2 is SNEGSKA in the germline V gene (reference sequence). The ends lost 2 bases at V and 7 bases at J; junction bases unmatched: 8. The CDR3 is made up of 14 amino acids. CDR3 loop: CSARHITGGFEAFF. The DNA of the CDR3 is TGCAGTGCTAGACACATCACAGGGGGCTTTGAAGCTTTCTTT.

V and J are TRBV19 and TRBJ1-5, with 8 bases fitting TRBD1. This CDR3 is 18 amino acids long. V lost 0 bases to trimming and J lost 5 bases; unmatched junction nucleotides: 12. Germline V gives CDR1 LNHDA, CDR2 SQIVND (reference sequence). The CDR3 coding sequence is TGTGCCAGTAGTATAGATCTTCAGGACAGGGTTTATTATCAGCCCCAGCATTTT. Residues: CASSIDLQDRVYYQPQHF.

The chain has TRBV7-9 and TRBJ2-7; no definite D call. CDR1 SEHNR and CDR2 FQNEAQ come from the germline V gene (reference sequence). This CDR3 is 11 amino acids long. Between the trimmed V and J ends, which lost 5 bases and 6 bases, there was a span of 8 bases. The CDR3 region is CASSAQSEQYF. The CDR3 nucleotides read TGTGCCAGCAGCGCCCAAAGCGAGCAGTACTTC.

This clonotype was detected only a few times. CDR3 sequence: CASSHTGAGETQYF. The CDR3 DNA reads as TGTGCCAGCAGTCATACAGGGGCGGGGGAGACCCAGTACTTC. This chain joins TRBV12-3 or TRBV12-4 and TRBJ2-5; maybe TRBD1 (7 bases). Trimming stripped 5 bases from V and 5 bases from J, with 15 bases between. The CDR3 is 14 residues long.

As regards this clonotype: This sequence may be a read error, since a much larger clone differs from it by one base. V is TRBV29-1 and J is TRBJ2-5; weak D call: TRBD2 (7 bases). From germline, CDR1 is SQVTM and CDR2 ANQGSEA. This CDR3 has 14 amino acids. Trimming cost V 0 bases and J 5 bases, with 13 bases left between them. Here the CDR3 reads CSVEDTGGHETQYF. In DNA, the CDR3 is TGCAGCGTTGAAGATACGGGGGGCCACGAGACCCAGTACTTC.

This chain links TRBV2 with TRBJ2-5; D not certain. This CDR3 contains 12 residues. Germline V gene data show CDR1 as SNHLY and CDR2 as FYNNEI. V dropped 1 base and J dropped 5 bases, with 5 bases sitting between them. The CDR3: CASSEGPETQYF. The CDR3 region has the DNA TGTGCCAGCAGTGAAGGGCCCGAGACCCAGTACTTC.

The CDR3 sequence is CASTSGESGELFF. As DNA, the CDR3 is TGTGCCAGCACCTCGGGGGAGTCCGGGGAGCTGTTTTTT. The chain combines TRBV11-3 with TRBJ2-2, with a weak D call TRBD2 (6 bases). This CDR3 has 13 amino acids. Germline values: CDR1 SGHNT, CDR2 YENEEA. V was cut by 7 bases and J by 6 bases, with 12 bases left in between.

The chain combines TRBV9 with TRBJ1-4; tentatively, D is TRBD1 (5 bases). Germline V gene sequence: CDR1 SGDLS, CDR2 YYNGEE. Trimming removed 3 bases from V and 3 bases from J, with 12 bases in between. The length of the CDR3 is 15 residues. CDR3 residues: CASSAGGEPNEKLFF. The CDR3 DNA follows: TGTGCCAGCAGCGCCGGGGGGGAGCCTAATGAAAAACTGTTTTTT.